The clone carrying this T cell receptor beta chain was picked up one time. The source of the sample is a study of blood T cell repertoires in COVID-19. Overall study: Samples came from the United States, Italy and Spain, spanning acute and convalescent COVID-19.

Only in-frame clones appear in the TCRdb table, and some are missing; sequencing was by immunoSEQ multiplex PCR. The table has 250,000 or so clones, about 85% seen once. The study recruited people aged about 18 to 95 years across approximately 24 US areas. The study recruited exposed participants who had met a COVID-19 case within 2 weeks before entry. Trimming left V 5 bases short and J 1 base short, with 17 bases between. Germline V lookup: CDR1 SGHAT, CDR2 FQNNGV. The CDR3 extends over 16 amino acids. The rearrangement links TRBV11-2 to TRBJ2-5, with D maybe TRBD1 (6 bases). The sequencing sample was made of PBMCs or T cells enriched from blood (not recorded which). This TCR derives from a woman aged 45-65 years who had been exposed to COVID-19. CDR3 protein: CASSIRTGHGQETQYF. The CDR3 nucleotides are TGTGCCAGCAGCATCCGGACGGGACACGGCCAAGAGACCCAGTACTTC.